A single sample is the source of the 6 T cell receptor beta chains below, sequenced in a study of blood T cell repertoires in COVID-19. Here immunoSEQ multiplex PCR was the method, and the copy in TCRdb shows in-frame clones only, minus some. The sample has 85,000 to 130,000 clones, over 75% seen once. Sequences were obtained from peripheral blood. These receptors were obtained from a human donor in a cohort sampled during active COVID-19.

There are a few counts of this clone. The V call is TRBV12-3 or TRBV12-4, the J call TRBJ2-7, with 8 bases fitting TRBD1. The J segment lost 3 bases and the V segment lost 6 bases, leaving 4 bases of the junction unmatched. This CDR3 contains 13 residues. The CDR3 DNA reads as TGTGCCAGCAGCCTCGGACAGGGCTACGAGCAGTACTTC. This translates into CASSLGQGYEQYF.

V is TRBV13 and J is TRBJ1-5, with D perhaps TRBD1 (6 bases). CDR1 and CDR2 (germline): PRHDT, FYEKMQ (reference sequence). The CDR3 length is 15 residues. Trimming removed 0 bases from V and 0 bases from J, with 6 bases in between. DNA of the CDR3: TGTGCCAGCAGCTTAGGCAGGGGTAGCAATCAGCCCCAGCATTTT. This sequence encodes CASSLGRGSNQPQHF.

The chain recombines TRBV19 with TRBJ2-7; 9 bases are shared with TRBD1. V was clipped by 5 bases and J by 6 bases; unmatched bases: 8. This CDR3 contains 14 residues. Germline CDR1 LNHDA, CDR2 SQIVND (reference sequence). CDR3 sequence reads: CASSLWTGEVEQYF. The CDR3 DNA sequence: TGTGCCAGTAGTCTTTGGACAGGGGAGGTCGAGCAGTACTTC.

The chain is built from TRBV5-6 and TRBJ2-7, with 9 bases aligning to TRBD1. Germline assignment: CDR1 SGHDT and CDR2 YYEEEE. The V segment lost 0 bases and the J segment 4 bases; nucleotides outside the gene matches: 14. The CDR3 sequence is 18 residues long. The CDR3 DNA reads as TGTGCCAGCAGCTTGGCGATGAGGTTAAGGGACAGGGCGTACGAGCAGTACTTC. Amino acids: CASSLAMRLRDRAYEQYF.

The chain combines TRBV5-4 with TRBJ1-2; D is unclear. The CDR3 is 16 residues long. Germline CDR1 is SGHNT and CDR2 is YYREEE (reference sequence). Trimming shortened V by 2 bases and J by 6 bases, and 20 bases separated the two germline ends. CDR3: CASSFSQLISSNGYTF. In DNA form, the CDR3 reads TGTGCCAGCAGCTTTTCTCAACTCATATCGTCAAATGGCTACACCTTC.

The rearrangement joins TRBV5-4 to TRBJ2-1; a possible D gene is TRBD2 (6 bases). The germline V and J ends were trimmed by 0 bases and 3 bases, with 19 bases remaining between them. CDR3 length: 18 residues. Germline CDR1 reads SGHNT; CDR2 reads YYREEE (reference sequence). CDR3 protein: CASSLGPRLDSSYNEQFF. In nucleotides, the CDR3 is TGTGCCAGCAGCTTGGGCCCCCGACTAGATTCTAGCTACAATGAGCAGTTCTTC.